These 28 T cell receptor beta chains originate from one sample sequenced in a study of PD-1 blockade in classical Hodgkin lymphoma. Time point noted: cycle 4 day 1 (C4D1), after more than five weeks of nivolumab. Each patient experienced a relapse that followed autologous stem cell transplantation, and brentuximab vedotin exposure varied. Thawed PBMCs were the source of CD4+ T cells, purified by magnetic negative selection. Sequenced by immunoSEQ multiplex PCR; TCRdb stores in-frame clones only, minus some. The profile shows around 18,000 clones, 70% to 75% of them singletons. The sample here was CD4+ T cells from blood, taken before the fourth cycle of nivolumab. These receptors came from a human donor with classical Hodgkin lymphoma.

V is TRBV29-1 and J is TRBJ2-1; 7 positions match TRBD1. This CDR3 has 12 amino acids. V shed 6 bases and J 8 bases; nucleotides not matched to a gene: 7. From germline, CDR1 is SQVTM and CDR2 ANQGSEA. In nucleotides, the CDR3 is TGCAGCGTGGAGAACAGGGGCCATGAGCAGTTCTTC. Protein: CSVENRGHEQFF.

The J gene is TRBJ2-6, the V gene TRBV7-2; D is unclear. CDR1 and CDR2 (germline): SGHTA, FQGNSA. The V end was cut by 5 bases, the J end by 0 bases, with 8 bases between. The CDR3 is 15 amino acids. DNA for the CDR3: TGTGCCAGCAGCCTTCACAGCTCTGGGGCCAACGTCCTGACTTTC. As protein: CASSLHSSGANVLTF. Combining the CDR3 with reference TRBV7-2 and TRBJ2-6 gives the whole variable domain GAGVSQSPSNKVTEKGKDVELRCDPISGHTALYWYRQSLGQGLEFLIYFQGNSAPDKSGLPSDRFSAERTGGSVSTLTIQRTQQEDSAVYLCASSLHSSGANVLTFGAGSRLTVL.

V gene TRBV28 combines with J gene TRBJ2-1; D is unclear. CDR1 and CDR2 (germline): MDHEN, SYDVKM. The CDR3 is 14 amino acids. V was clipped by 2 bases and J by 3 bases, with 8 bases between them. The CDR3 DNA reads TGTGCCAGCAGTTTACCGACATACTACAATGAGCAGTTCTTC. Protein: CASSLPTYYNEQFF.

CDR3 sequence: CSVGQPPNTEAFF. CDR3 bases: TGCAGCGTTGGACAGCCCCCTAACACTGAAGCTTTCTTT. The chain employs TRBV29-1 and TRBJ1-1, with D possibly matching TRBD1 (5 bases). The CDR3 is 13 residues long. The V end was cut by 4 bases, the J end by 2 bases, with 11 bases between. CDR1 and CDR2 from the germline V gene are SQVTM and ANQGSEA.

The chain is built from TRBV19 and TRBJ1-5; 8 nucleotides line up with TRBD1. The length of the CDR3 is 15 residues. V was pared by 6 bases and J by 6 bases, with 10 bases of the junction left unmatched. Germline V gene lookup returns CDR1 LNHDA and CDR2 SQIVND (reference sequence). CDR3 bases: TGTGCCAGTAGGGACCGGGACAGGTTCCTTCAGCCCCAGCATTTT. Its protein product is CASRDRDRFLQPQHF. Variable domain in full (rest from reference TRBV19 and TRBJ1-5): DGGITQSPKYLFRKEGQNVTLSCEQNLNHDAMYWYRQDPGQGLRLIYYSQIVNDFQKGDIAEGYSVSREKKESFPLTVTSAQKNPTAFYLCASRDRDRFLQPQHFGDGTRLSIL.

The rearrangement uses TRBV5-4 and TRBJ2-7; no firm D call. V was cut by 4 bases and J by 2 bases, with 7 bases left in between. The germline V gene has CDR1 SGHNT and CDR2 YYREEE (reference sequence). CDR3 length: 12 amino acids. The CDR3 sequence: CASSQVPYEQYF. The CDR3 DNA sequence: TGTGCCAGCAGCCAAGTTCCCTACGAGCAGTACTTC.

The V gene is TRBV5-4, the J gene TRBJ2-4; D is uncertain. Trimming took 0 bases from V and 0 from J, leaving 10 bases between them. This CDR3 is 16 amino acids long. Germline CDR1 SGHNT, CDR2 YYREEE (reference sequence). The CDR3 DNA follows: TGTGCCAGCAGCTTGGAATTCGACGTAGCCAAAAACATTCAGTACTTC. Protein product: CASSLEFDVAKNIQYF. The whole variable domain, remainder taken from reference TRBV5-4 and TRBJ2-4, is ETGVTQSPTHLIKTRGQQVTLRCSSQSGHNTVSWYQQALGQGPQFIFQYYREEENGRGNFPPRFSGLQFPNYSSELNVNALELDDSALYLCASSLEFDVAKNIQYFGAGTRLSVL.

This clone was counted a single time. The chain joins TRBV19 to TRBJ1-6; D gene unclear. From germline, CDR1 is LNHDA and CDR2 SQIVND (reference sequence). The V end lost 5 bases, the J end lost 8 bases, and 4 bases lay between the germline ends. The CDR3 is made up of 11 amino acids. CDR3 nucleotide sequence: TGTGCCAGTAGTGCGGATTCACCCCTCCACTTT. Protein: CASSADSPLHF.

This clone came up a few times. J is TRBJ2-7 and V is TRBV4-1; 7 bases line up with TRBD1. The germline V gene has CDR1 MGHRA and CDR2 YSYEKL. This CDR3 has 15 residues. J gave up 3 bases and V 4 bases, and 9 bases lay outside the gene matches. The CDR3 here is CASSPTGVFGYEQYF. The CDR3 nucleotides are TGCGCCAGCAGCCCCACAGGGGTCTTTGGCTACGAGCAGTACTTC.

This chain uses TRBV5-6 with TRBJ1-5, with TRBD1 matching over 8 bases. The CDR3 contains 17 residues. In germline, CDR1 is SGHDT, CDR2 YYEEEE. V lost 0 bases and J lost 5; bases outside the gene matches: 10. This CDR3 is CASSLGGTGGVYQPQHF. The CDR3 DNA sequence: TGTGCCAGCAGCTTGGGTGGCACAGGGGGTGTTTATCAGCCCCAGCATTTT.

Only a few counts were recorded for this clone. The chain is built from TRBV5-1 and TRBJ2-1; 10 bases agree with TRBD1. V dropped 5 bases and J dropped 4; count of bases not matched to a gene: 6. CDR1 is SGHRS, CDR2 YFSETQ, per germline. The CDR3 extends over 15 amino acids. CDR3 DNA sequence: TGCGCCAGCAGTTTTGGGACAGGGGTTTACAATGAGCAGTTCTTC. It translates to CASSFGTGVYNEQFF.

CDR3 DNA: TGTGCCAGTTCGTATCTCAGCTCGGGAGAGCAGTACTTC. It specifies CASSYLSSGEQYF. This chain joins TRBV18 and TRBJ2-7, with a weak D call TRBD2 (5 bases). The CDR3 covers 13 residues. Trimming took 9 bases from V and 7 from J, leaving 19 bases between them. Germline CDR1 and CDR2: KGHSH and LQKENI. Full variable domain (remainder filled in from reference TRBV18 and TRBJ2-7): NAGVMQNPRHLVRRRGQEARLRCSPMKGHSHVYWYRQLPEEGLKFMVYLQKENIIDESGMPKERFSAEFPKEGPSILRIQQVVRGDSAAYFCASSYLSSGEQYFGPGTRLTVT.

The chain links TRBV4-1 to TRBJ2-2, with TRBD2 identical over 7 bases. Germline-derived CDR1 and CDR2 are MGHRA and YSYEKL. CDR3 size: 16 residues. The ends lost 2 bases at V and 5 bases at J; junction bases unmatched: 8. The CDR3 here is CASSQLRDYSTGELFF. The CDR3 coding sequence is TGCGCCAGCAGCCAATTGCGGGACTATTCTACCGGGGAGCTGTTTTTT.

CDR3 amino acids: CASSFYGPREQYF. DNA of the CDR3: TGTGCCAGCAGTTTCTATGGACCCAGGGAGCAGTACTTC. This chain links TRBV27 with TRBJ2-7; D ambiguous. CDR3 size: 13 residues. CDR1 is MNHEY and CDR2 is SMNVEV in the germline V gene (reference sequence). V lost 3 bases and J lost 7, with 13 bases in between.

Only a few counts were recorded for this clone. The chain recombines TRBV4-1 with TRBJ2-7; no clear D. Germline V gene data show CDR1 as MGHRA and CDR2 as YSYEKL. The V end lost 0 bases, the J end lost 3 bases, and 6 bases lay between the germline ends. This CDR3 region has 13 residues. In DNA, the CDR3 is TGCGCCAGCAGCCAAGATTACAGCTACGAGCAGTACTTC. This sequence encodes CASSQDYSYEQYF.

The chain uses TRBV7-3 and TRBJ2-1; weak D call: TRBD2 (6 bases). Germline CDR1 reads SGHTA; CDR2 reads FQGTGA. V was clipped by 2 bases and J by 4 bases, with 12 bases between them. This CDR3 region has 15 residues. The DNA of the CDR3 is TGTGCCAGCAGCTTAGACGGGAGTGGATACAATGAGCAGTTCTTC. This translates into CASSLDGSGYNEQFF.

The V gene is TRBV11-1, the J gene TRBJ2-7; weak D call: TRBD2 (6 bases). Between the trimmed V and J ends, which lost 2 bases and 0 bases, there was a span of 14 bases. The germline CDR1 and CDR2 sequences are SGHAT and FQDESV (reference sequence). CDR3 length: 16 residues. CDR3 protein: CASSLSAGGTSYEQYF. The DNA of the CDR3 is TGTGCCAGCAGCTTAAGTGCTGGCGGGACCTCCTACGAGCAGTACTTC.

V gene TRBV7-9 combines with J gene TRBJ2-3; TRBD1 aligns across 11 bases. Germline V gene data show CDR1 as SEHNR and CDR2 as FQNEAQ (reference sequence). J was trimmed by 4 bases and V by 5 bases; bases with no gene match: 11. The CDR3 contains 17 residues. This chain's CDR3 is CASSHPFGQGAPDTQYF. CDR3 DNA: TGTGCCAGCAGCCACCCATTTGGACAGGGGGCTCCAGATACGCAGTATTTT. The whole variable domain, filled in from reference TRBV7-9 and TRBJ2-3, reads DTGVSQNPRHKITKRGQNVTFRCDPISEHNRLYWYRQTLGQGPEFLTYFQNEAQLEKSRLLSDRFSAERPKGSFSTLEIQRTEQGDSAMYLCASSHPFGQGAPDTQYFGPGTRLTVL.

This sequence joins TRBV28 and TRBJ2-5; 8 nucleotides align to TRBD1. The germline V gene encodes CDR1 MDHEN and CDR2 SYDVKM. V lost 5 bases to trimming and J lost 5 bases; unmatched junction nucleotides: 13. The CDR3 sequence is 16 residues long. The CDR3 sequence: CASSPSRGTGHETQYF. The CDR3 DNA follows: TGTGCCAGCAGTCCCTCCCGAGGGACAGGCCATGAGACCCAGTACTTC.

The V call is TRBV2, the J call TRBJ2-7, with D perhaps matching TRBD2 (6 bases). V was clipped by 6 bases and J by 9 bases, with 21 bases between them. In germline, CDR1 is SNHLY, CDR2 FYNNEI. This CDR3 contains 14 residues. CDR3 sequence reads: CASRFRDSPSGQYF. The CDR3 nucleotides are TGTGCCAGCAGATTCCGGGACTCTCCTTCGGGGCAGTACTTC.

V and J are TRBV30 and TRBJ1-1; possible D gene TRBD1, 6 bases. Germline V gene lookup returns CDR1 GTSNPN and CDR2 SVGIG (reference sequence). V was cut by 7 bases and J by 0 bases, with 15 bases left in between. The CDR3 loop spans 14 amino acids. The CDR3 protein is CASRTARMNTEAFF. The CDR3 nucleotides are TGTGCCTCAAGGACAGCCCGAATGAACACTGAAGCTTTCTTT.

This clone was seen a few times. The chain combines TRBV5-1 with TRBJ2-1, with no clear D. CDR1 is SGHRS, CDR2 YFSETQ, per germline. V lost 2 bases and J 6 bases, leaving 12 bases between the germline ends. The CDR3 loop spans 14 amino acids. The CDR3 region is CASSLDLVGNEQFF. The DNA for the CDR3 is TGCGCCAGCAGCTTAGATCTTGTGGGCAATGAGCAGTTCTTC.

V gene TRBV25-1 combines with J gene TRBJ1-2; D perhaps matches TRBD1 (6 bases). This CDR3 is 12 amino acids long. The V end lost 11 bases, the J end lost 5 bases, and 15 bases lay between the germline ends. CDR1 is MGHDK and CDR2 is SYGVNS in the germline V gene. CDR3 in DNA: TGTGCCGCCGGAACAGGGATGTATGGCTACACCTTC. Translation gives CAAGTGMYGYTF.

This sequence joins TRBV7-8 and TRBJ2-5; 8 nucleotides match TRBD2. V trimming: 4 bases; J trimming: 1 base; junction bases outside the gene matches: 11. Germline CDR1 is SGHVS and CDR2 is FQNEAQ. This CDR3 region has 17 residues. The CDR3 nucleotides are TGTGCCAGCAGCTCCCTAAGCGGGAGCGGGATCCAAGAGACCCAGTACTTC. The encoded protein is CASSSLSGSGIQETQYF.

This clone was found a few times. The chain is built from TRBV29-1 and TRBJ1-1; tentative D call: TRBD1 (6 bases). The CDR3 is 13 residues long. Germline CDR1 and CDR2: SQVTM and ANQGSEA. Trimming took 6 bases from V and 4 from J, leaving 15 bases between them. CDR3 coding DNA: TGCAGCGTATCACAGGGAATTGGCACTGAAGCTTTCTTT. Translating gives CSVSQGIGTEAFF.

This chain uses TRBV7-9 with TRBJ2-1; no firm D call. Germline CDR1 reads SEHNR; CDR2 reads FQNEAQ (reference sequence). This CDR3 comprises 16 residues. Trimming shortened V by 1 base and J by 0 bases, and 10 bases separated the two germline ends. The CDR3 coding sequence is TGTGCCAGCAGCTTAGGTCTCGGATTCTCCTACAATGAGCAGTTCTTC. It codes for CASSLGLGFSYNEQFF. The full variable domain, its missing parts supplied by reference TRBV7-9 and TRBJ2-1, is DTGVSQNPRHKITKRGQNVTFRCDPISEHNRLYWYRQTLGQGPEFLTYFQNEAQLEKSRLLSDRFSAERPKGSFSTLEIQRTEQGDSAMYLCASSLGLGFSYNEQFFGPGTRLTVL.

The chain uses TRBV4-1 and TRBJ2-2, with a weak D call TRBD2 (7 bases). Germline lookup yields CDR1 MGHRA and CDR2 YSYEKL. Trimming pared 1 base from V and 5 bases from J, leaving 11 bases between. The CDR3 covers 15 residues. CDR3 sequence (DNA): TGCGCCAGCAGCCAAGGGGGGGGCCGAACCGGGGAGCTGTTTTTT. Residues: CASSQGGGRTGELFF.

The chain is built from TRBV6-5 and TRBJ2-7, with 9 bases that match TRBD1. The CDR3 contains 14 residues. The junction had 1 base not matched to a gene; V was cut back by 0 bases and J by 4 bases. Germline loops: CDR1 MNHEY, CDR2 SVGAGI. The CDR3, as DNA: TGTGCCAGCAGTTACTCGGGACAGGGTTACGAGCAGTACTTC. It codes for CASSYSGQGYEQYF.